This TCR beta chain originates from a study of blood T cell repertoires in COVID-19 (TCRdb year 2020). Background on the whole study: Samples covering the acute and convalescent phases of COVID-19 were provided by collaborators in the United States, Italy and Spain. The repertoires were released in a freely available public database meant as a resource for research on the immune response to SARS-CoV-2. Samples came from the ongoing ImmuneRACE study (first 160 participants) plus 1,254 subjects from 6 global collaborators. Deeply sampled blood TCRbeta repertoires from subjects exposed to, actively infected with, or recovered from COVID-19 were included in the dataset. The prospective study material was composed of cDNA or gDNA derived from T cells, B-cell-depleted T cells, or PBMCs. Where HLA class I and class II types were available, the types were taken from metadata supplied by the sample provider, not from assay-based typing. The sample metadata nearly always contained a de-identified subject ID, COVID-19 status, age in years and sex. Overall results and qualifications from the work: Clinical and demographic metadata were provided uncurated, with the amount varying by source and participant.

About this clone itself: Its antigen specificity is not known. Within one base of it there is no much larger clone, and no base qualities were kept.

The collaborating institutions used their own protocols to collect whole blood in K2EDTA tubes. For TCRbeta analysis, collaborators shipped samples in one of three forms: frozen whole blood, isolated PBMCs, or DNA extracted from either of those sample types. Relative to germline, V is missing 5 bases and J is missing 3 bases, with 8 bases of the junction outside any gene match. Reading the germline V gene (reference sequence) gives CDR1 PRHDT and CDR2 FYEKMQ. The CDR3 numbers 16 residues from cysteine through phenylalanine. Just the 48-base CDR3 DNA is kept, in frame starting at base 1. The immunoSEQ Assay, a bias-controlled multiplex PCR, was used to amplify TCRbeta CDR3 regions from genomic DNA. In the paper's pipeline: The number of nucleated cells in each sample was estimated by amplification of reference gene primers within the assay. Sequence reads were collapsed and filtered to measure the absolute abundance of every unique TCRbeta CDR3 rearrangement. Productive Simpson clonality was computed per sample as the square root of Simpson's diversity index over productive rearrangements. TCRdb took this table from immuneACCESS and kept in-frame rearrangements with V and J called. Such tables lack part of the clones; where checked against another copy, unresolved V genes explain under half of the gap, and the rest is unexplained. That table supplies the V and J calls and clone size; D and trimming were determined from the DNA. The sample yields 150,000 or so clones; 76% were counted once. Approximately 4.5% of the sample rests with the top ten.

Material: peripheral blood. The source is a woman of 80 years or more with active or convalescent COVID-19. The V and J genes are TRBV13 and TRBJ2-7, with TRBD2 identical over 12 junction bases. The CDR3 in this case is CASSPRLAGANYEQYF. The DNA is as follows: TGTGCCAGCAGCCCAAGACTAGCGGGGGCGAACTACGAGCAGTACTTC.